The clone carrying this T cell receptor (beta chain) was seen a few times. The entry originates in a study of regulatory T cells in long-lasting Graves disease. Trimming took 5 bases from V and 7 from J; bases not matched to a gene: 4. Germline lookup yields CDR1 KGHSH and CDR2 LQKENI. This CDR3 contains 14 residues. Time point of the sample: newly diagnosed GD, antithyroid drugs for less than 3 months. RNA from PBMCs was the source of the TCR library. Patients hailed from an endocrinology department in Xi'an, China. For TCR beta, libraries came from iRepertoire HTBI primers and Arm-PCR of CDR3 regions. TCRdb re-analysed the multiplex PCR reads in MiXCR, keeping a single row per CDR3 protein. This table has 400,000 to 500,000 distinct CDR3 sequences, 11% to 15% appearing once. In addition, the sample was reused for a study of T cells in Graves' hyperthyroidism and ophthalmopathy. As that report states: Stable disease denoted Graves' hyperthyroidism without ophthalmopathy progression within 18 months.

The sequence came from a woman between 45 and 60 years old with Graves disease. V is TRBV18 and J is TRBJ1-4; 10 bases line up with TRBD1. The specimen comprised peripheral blood mononuclear cells (PBMCs), sampled at new diagnosis, from a patient treated with antithyroid drugs. CDR3 region: CASSTDRGFEKLFF. The CDR3 coding sequence is TGTGCCAGCTCAACGGACAGGGGGTTTGAAAAACTGTTTTTT.